The next 29 T cell receptor beta chains were all read from a single sample in a study of T cell changes during pregnancy in multiple sclerosis. Some clones are missing from TCRdb's copy, which holds only in-frame ones; the method was immunoSEQ multiplex PCR. The data contain some 70,000 clones, roughly 90% of them singletons. Specimen: peripheral blood, collected after pregnancy. These TCRs come from a female donor in good health, enrolled as a control in a pregnancy study.

This chain connects TRBV6-5 to TRBJ1-1, with 9 nucleotides matching TRBD1. CDR1 and CDR2 (germline): MNHEY, SVGAGI. Unmatched junction bases numbered 8, after V lost 7 bases and J lost 5 bases. The CDR3 is 14 amino acids. CDR3 DNA: TGTGCCAGCACCCCCGGGACAGGGAGAACTGAAGCTTTCTTT. Protein sequence: CASTPGTGRTEAFF.

As to this clone: Different DNA sequences within this sample yield the same CDR3. The chain links TRBV5-1 to TRBJ2-3; weak D call: TRBD2 (5 bases). Germline loops: CDR1 SGHRS, CDR2 YFSETQ. CDR3 length equals 15 residues. The V end was cut by 1 base, the J end by 0 bases, with 9 bases between. The CDR3 bases are TGCGCCAGCAGCTTGCGCGGGTTAAGCACAGATACGCAGTATTTT. Its translation: CASSLRGLSTDTQYF.

The chain joins TRBV7-2 to TRBJ2-2; 16 bases map to TRBD2. In germline, CDR1 is SGHTA, CDR2 FQGNSA. The CDR3 contains 19 residues. V lost 5 bases to trimming and J lost 1 base; unmatched junction nucleotides: 7. The CDR3 nucleotides are TGTGCCAGCAGCATATGGGGACTAGCGGGGGGGAAGAACACCGGGGAGCTGTTTTTT. Translated, it gives CASSIWGLAGGKNTGELFF. Together with reference TRBV7-2 and TRBJ2-2, the CDR3 gives the full variable domain: GAGVSQSPSNKVTEKGKDVELRCDPISGHTALYWYRQSLGQGLEFLIYFQGNSAPDKSGLPSDRFSAERTGGSVSTLTIQRTQQEDSAVYLCASSIWGLAGGKNTGELFFGEGSRLTVL.

The V and J genes are TRBV5-4 and TRBJ1-1; D gene uncertain. Germline V gene sequence: CDR1 SGHNT, CDR2 YYREEE (reference sequence). The CDR3 is made up of 11 amino acids. The ends were cut back, 3 bases at V and 6 bases at J, with 6 bases in the middle. The CDR3 protein is CASSSSAEAFF. Here the CDR3 DNA reads TGTGCCAGCAGCTCCAGCGCTGAAGCTTTCTTT.

The chain joins TRBV7-2 to TRBJ2-7; the match to TRBD1 covers 7 bases. Losses at the gene ends were 6 bases for V and 3 bases for J; bases not matched to a gene: 5. This CDR3 spans 13 amino acids. Germline CDR1 reads SGHTA; CDR2 reads FQGNSA. CDR3 amino acids: CASSLPGGYEQYF. The DNA for the CDR3 is TGTGCCAGCAGTTTACCAGGGGGCTACGAGCAGTACTTC.

The chain recombines TRBV7-9 with TRBJ1-2; the D gene is possibly TRBD1 (5 bases). This CDR3 region has 14 residues. Trimming shortened V by 2 bases and J by 4 bases, and 11 bases separated the two germline ends. Germline V gene sequence: CDR1 SEHNR, CDR2 FQNEAQ (reference sequence). The CDR3, as DNA: TGTGCCAGCAGCTTACAGGGTCCGTTCTATGGCTACACCTTC. It encodes CASSLQGPFYGYTF.

This clone was picked up one time. The V call is TRBV15, the J call TRBJ1-4; tentatively, D is TRBD1 (5 bases). The CDR3 sequence is 15 residues long. Per germline, CDR1 LNHNV and CDR2 YYDKDF (reference sequence). Trimming pared 0 bases from V and 7 bases from J, leaving 12 bases between. The CDR3 spells CATSRDGALFEKLFF. The CDR3 bases are TGTGCCACCAGCAGAGATGGGGCCTTGTTTGAAAAACTGTTTTTT.

The rearrangement links TRBV6-1 to TRBJ1-4, with D possibly TRBD1 on 5 matching bases. Trimming pared 7 bases from V and 6 bases from J, leaving 18 bases between. Germline V gene data show CDR1 as MNHNS and CDR2 as SASEGT. The CDR3 length is 15 residues. In DNA, the CDR3 is TGTGCCAGCACCGCCCTTGGGTGGGGCGATGAAAAACTGTTTTTT. The encoded protein is CASTALGWGDEKLFF.

V is TRBV29-1 and J is TRBJ1-2, with D perhaps TRBD1 (5 bases). The CDR3 length is 16 residues. Germline loops: CDR1 SQVTM, CDR2 ANQGSEA. V lost 1 base, J lost 0 bases, and 15 bases lay in between. DNA of the CDR3: TGCAGCGTTGAAGGGGCGGACCAGGGCTCTAACTATGGCTACACCTTC. It translates to CSVEGADQGSNYGYTF.

The gene calls are TRBV5-6 and TRBJ1-1; a possible D gene is TRBD1 (5 bases). Germline values: CDR1 SGHDT, CDR2 YYEEEE. The CDR3 extends over 12 amino acids. Trimming shortened V by 2 bases and J by 9 bases, and 11 bases separated the two germline ends. The CDR3 nucleotides are TGTGCCAGCAGCTTCTACAGGCCCCAAGCTTTCTTT. This gives the protein CASSFYRPQAFF.

This clone was seen more than once but under ten times. The chain is built from TRBV19 and TRBJ1-1; perhaps TRBD1 as D (5 bases). The CDR3 has 14 residues. The V and J ends lost 3 bases and 1 base respectively, with 9 bases between them. Germline CDR1 LNHDA, CDR2 SQIVND (reference sequence). In DNA, the CDR3 is TGTGCCAGTAGTATTAGGCAGGGGAACACTGAAGCTTTCTTT. This encodes CASSIRQGNTEAFF.

This chain uses TRBV30 with TRBJ2-3; the match to TRBD2 covers 8 bases. V lost 8 bases and J lost 0; bases outside the gene matches: 16. CDR3 length: 17 residues. Per germline, CDR1 GTSNPN and CDR2 SVGIG (reference sequence). The CDR3 DNA reads as TGTGCCCCCTCGGCGGGCGGGAGGAGTTCAAGCACAGATACGCAGTATTTT. It yields the protein CAPSAGGRSSSTDTQYF.

CDR3 residues: CASSYGTALDQPQHF. CDR3 DNA sequence: TGTGCCAGCAGCTACGGGACAGCCTTAGATCAGCCCCAGCATTTT. The chain employs TRBV7-2 and TRBJ1-5, with 7 bases aligning to TRBD1. CDR1 is SGHTA and CDR2 is FQGNSA in the germline V gene. This CDR3 spans 15 amino acids. Trimming at V came to 4 bases and at J to 5 bases, leaving 8 bases not matched to a gene.

The chain has TRBV9 and TRBJ2-7; D is possibly TRBD1 (6 bases). Germline V gene sequence: CDR1 SGDLS, CDR2 YYNGEE. This CDR3 contains 15 residues. Deletions cut 0 bases from V and 2 bases from J, with 12 bases between. The CDR3 bases are TGTGCCAGCAGCGTAGGTTCAGGGGTGCCCTACGAGCAGTACTTC. It specifies CASSVGSGVPYEQYF. The variable domain in full, with the rest retrieved from reference TRBV9 and TRBJ2-7, is DSGVTQTPKHLITATGQRVTLRCSPRSGDLSVYWYQQSLDQGLQFLIQYYNGEERAKGNILERFSAQQFPDLHSELNLSSLELGDSALYFCASSVGSGVPYEQYFGPGTRLTVT.

V and J are TRBV15 and TRBJ2-1; D might be TRBD2 (6 bases). This CDR3 is 20 amino acids long. Germline V CDR1 and CDR2: LNHNV, YYDKDF (reference sequence). V lost 0 bases and J 0 bases, leaving 21 bases between the germline ends. The CDR3 loop is CATSRDPPGGKTPSYNEQFF. The CDR3 nucleotides are TGTGCCACCAGCAGAGATCCCCCCGGCGGGAAGACTCCCTCCTACAATGAGCAGTTCTTC.

V usage is TRBV9 and J usage is TRBJ1-2, with a tentative D call TRBD1 (5 bases). V lost 4 bases to trimming and J lost 0 bases, with 7 bases between them. The CDR3 extends over 13 amino acids. The germline V gene has CDR1 SGDLS and CDR2 YYNGEE. CDR3 sequence: CASSQGTNYGYTF. The DNA for the CDR3 is TGTGCCAGCAGCCAGGGTACTAACTATGGCTACACCTTC.

This chain links TRBV27 with TRBJ2-7; D may be TRBD2 (6 bases). V was pared by 6 bases and J by 3 bases, with 15 bases between. CDR1 and CDR2 from the germline V gene are MNHEY and SMNVEV (reference sequence). The CDR3 is made up of 14 amino acids. The DNA for the CDR3 is TGTGCCAGCAGCCCAACCCCGGGACTCTACGAGCAGTACTTC. It translates to CASSPTPGLYEQYF.

The chain is built from TRBV27 and TRBJ2-5, with 12 bases fitting TRBD2. Germline V gene sequence: CDR1 MNHEY, CDR2 SMNVEV (reference sequence). The V and J ends lost 5 bases and 5 bases, in that order; junction bases with no gene match: 3. The CDR3 is 14 amino acids. CDR3 nucleotide sequence: TGTGCCAGCAGTAAGGGACTAGCGGGCGAGACCCAGTACTTC. Amino acids: CASSKGLAGETQYF.

The V and J genes are TRBV5-8 and TRBJ1-4; D gene unclear. V lost 6 bases and J lost 8, with 17 bases in between. CDR1 is SGHTS and CDR2 is YDEGEE in the germline V gene. The CDR3 sequence is 14 residues long. As DNA, the CDR3 is TGTGCCAGCAACATTCGGCCAAACGGGGAAAAACTGTTTTTT. Translating it yields CASNIRPNGEKLFF.

The rearrangement uses TRBV4-3 and TRBJ2-6; D perhaps matches TRBD2 (5 bases). This CDR3 spans 18 amino acids. V was shortened by 0 bases and J by 3 bases, with 15 bases between the two germline ends. Germline V gene lookup returns CDR1 LGHNA and CDR2 YSLEER. CDR3 nucleotide sequence: TGCGCCAGCAGCCAAGATCCACTGGGAGTTGGTGGGGCCAACGTCCTGACTTTC. It encodes CASSQDPLGVGGANVLTF.

The V gene is TRBV10-2, the J gene TRBJ1-1; possible D gene TRBD1, 5 bases. V lost 2 bases and J lost 4, with 11 bases in between. The CDR3 runs 14 residues. CDR1 WSHSY and CDR2 SAAADI come from the germline V gene. For the CDR3, the DNA is TGCGCCAGCAGTGAGATCACAGGTCCCACTGAAGCTTTCTTT. Translated, it gives CASSEITGPTEAFF.

V and J are TRBV2 and TRBJ2-7; D may be TRBD2 (5 bases). This CDR3 has 12 amino acids. Between the trimmed V and J ends, which lost 6 bases and 2 bases, there was a span of 8 bases. Per germline, CDR1 SNHLY and CDR2 FYNNEI. The chain's CDR3 is CASREAPYEQYF. The CDR3, as DNA: TGTGCCAGCAGGGAGGCCCCCTACGAGCAGTACTTC.

V gene TRBV27 combines with J gene TRBJ2-7; 9 nucleotides line up with TRBD1. Germline V lookup: CDR1 MNHEY, CDR2 SMNVEV (reference sequence). This CDR3 is built from 12 residues. The V and J ends lost 8 bases and 5 bases, in that order; junction bases with no gene match: 4. CDR3 protein: CASRDREDEQYF. CDR3 DNA sequence: TGTGCCAGCCGGGACAGGGAGGACGAGCAGTACTTC.

This chain joins TRBV18 and TRBJ1-1; no reliable D call. Trimming removed 3 bases at V and 6 bases at J, with 14 bases between. Germline V lookup: CDR1 KGHSH, CDR2 LQKENI. The CDR3 extends over 14 amino acids. Written as DNA, the CDR3 is TGTGCCAGCTCACCTAGGGAGGTGAGATCTGAAGCTTTCTTT. Encoded protein: CASSPREVRSEAFF.

The chain carries TRBV5-6 and TRBJ2-5; the match to TRBD1 covers 10 bases. In germline, CDR1 is SGHDT, CDR2 YYEEEE. The CDR3 extends over 17 amino acids. The V and J ends lost 3 bases and 5 bases, in that order; junction bases with no gene match: 13. CDR3 sequence: CASSSDRGEDGSETQYF. CDR3 nucleotide sequence: TGTGCCAGCAGCTCGGACAGGGGGGAGGATGGTAGTGAGACCCAGTACTTC.

This rearrangement joins TRBV27 to TRBJ2-1, with a weak D call TRBD1 (6 bases). V lost 7 bases, J lost 6 bases, and 10 bases lay in between. The CDR3 runs 12 residues. From germline, CDR1 is MNHEY and CDR2 SMNVEV (reference sequence). CDR3 in amino acids: CASTGVSNEQFF. The CDR3 DNA follows: TGTGCCAGCACAGGGGTTTCCAATGAGCAGTTCTTC.

Only one count was recorded for this clone. The V gene is TRBV19, the J gene TRBJ2-6; the match to TRBD1 covers 10 bases. CDR3 size: 17 residues. Germline V gives CDR1 LNHDA, CDR2 SQIVND (reference sequence). J gave up 0 bases and V 5 bases, and 4 bases lay outside the gene matches. CDR3 amino acids: CASSWGQGISGANVLTF. Written as DNA, the CDR3 is TGTGCCAGTAGTTGGGGACAGGGGATCTCTGGGGCCAACGTCCTGACTTTC.

The chain links TRBV11-2 to TRBJ2-6; D is undetermined. In germline, CDR1 is SGHAT, CDR2 FQNNGV. V lost 0 bases, J lost 2 bases, and 5 bases lay in between. The CDR3 spans 15 residues. The CDR3 spells CASSLDVPGANVLTF. The CDR3 nucleotides read TGTGCCAGCAGCTTAGACGTCCCTGGGGCCAACGTCCTGACTTTC.

This chain uses TRBV19 with TRBJ2-3, with 8 bases matching TRBD2. Trimming took 5 bases from V and 1 from J; bases not matched to a gene: 2. CDR1 and CDR2 from the germline V gene are LNHDA and SQIVND (reference sequence). The CDR3 has 14 amino acids. This CDR3 is CASSAAGGTDTQYF. The CDR3 coding sequence is TGTGCCAGTAGTGCAGCGGGAGGCACAGATACGCAGTATTTT.